This T cell receptor beta chain was retrieved from a study of beta chain features in type 1 diabetes. The wider study: Over all samples combined, some 99,000,000 sorted cells were examined. Study observations and caveats: Naive, central memory and Treg TCRB repertoires seemed to resemble each other more closely in patients than they did in healthy donors. HLA influence on TCRB rearrangement stayed unresolved here.

This CDR3 is 14 amino acids long. Germline CDR1 reads KGHSH; CDR2 reads LQKENI. Trimming cost V 6 bases and J 10 bases, with 21 bases left between them. Reverse transcription of all isolated RNA meant that expressed TCRB transcripts were sequenced. Assay: immunoSEQ multiplex PCR; the TCRdb copy retains only in-frame clones and omits some. The sample lists about 16,000 clones; approximately 55% were seen once. Note on this clone: The antigen remains unidentified.

This chain connects TRBV18 to TRBJ1-1, with D unclear. Sequencing was done on a sample of stem cell memory CD4+ T cells from blood. This sequence was found in a woman in her late teens or twenties in good health. The CDR3 DNA follows: TGTGCCAGCTCGAGGCCAGATCAACTAAAGGCAGCTTTCTTT. It codes for CASSRPDQLKAAFF.